This TCR beta chain comes out of a study of control samples from healthy donors and cancer patients. Assay used: immunoSEQ multiplex PCR; TCRdb lists only in-frame clones, some missing. The table has some 130,000 clones, approximately 89% seen once. This clone was found once. The J segment lost 4 bases and the V segment lost 5 bases, leaving 5 bases of the junction unmatched. The CDR3 totals 13 residues. Germline V lookup: CDR1 SGHRS, CDR2 YFSETQ. The gene calls are TRBV5-1 and TRBJ2-5; 7 nucleotides agree with TRBD1. The receptor comes from a man between 18 and 29 years old in good health. Sequencing input: blood. The CDR3 sequence: CASSSDRRETQYF. The CDR3 region has the DNA TGCGCCAGCAGTTCGGACAGGCGAGAGACCCAGTACTTC. The whole variable domain, remainder taken from reference TRBV5-1 and TRBJ2-5, is KAGVTQTPRYLIKTRGQQVTLSCSPISGHRSVSWYQQTPGQGLQFLFEYFSETQRNKGNFPGRFSGRQFSNSRSEMNVSTLELGDSALYLCASSSDRRETQYFGPGTRLLVL.